A single sample gave rise to the 16 T cell receptor beta chains below, sequenced in a study of response to subunit inactivated influenza vaccine. Using its own MiXCR run on the RT-PCR reads, TCRdb lists one record per CDR3 protein. The sample holds around 180,000 distinct CDR3 sequences, about 10% seen once. Material: non-naive T cells sorted from PBMCs, obtained on the day of vaccination. These receptors all come from a man in his forties or fifties who received an inactivated influenza vaccine.

This clonotype was detected a few times. The genes are TRBV10-3 and TRBJ2-5; the match to TRBD2 covers 10 bases. V dropped 3 bases and J dropped 4; count of bases not matched to a gene: 8. Germline V gene lookup returns CDR1 ENHRY and CDR2 SYGVKD. There are 16 residues in the CDR3. The CDR3 DNA follows: TGTGCCATCAGTGATCTCCTAGCGGGAGAACGAGAGACCCAGTACTTC. The encoded protein is CAISDLLAGERETQYF.

V is TRBV4-3 and J is TRBJ2-1; D uncertain. Per the germline V gene, CDR1 is LGHNA and CDR2 is YSLEER. The CDR3 runs 17 residues. V was cut by 0 bases and J by 7 bases, with 19 bases left in between. The CDR3 loop is CASSQDPRPTVVNEQFF. The CDR3 coding sequence is TGCGCCAGCAGCCAAGATCCTAGGCCCACTGTTGTTAATGAGCAGTTCTTC.

This clonotype has just a few counts. This chain connects TRBV4-3 to TRBJ2-5; no definite D call. The ends were cut back, 2 bases at V and 2 bases at J, with 9 bases in the middle. CDR3 length equals 14 residues. CDR1 LGHNA and CDR2 YSLEER come from the germline V gene. In nucleotides, the CDR3 is TGCGCCAGCAGCCAAATGTCAGGTCAAGAGACCCAGTACTTC. Translating it yields CASSQMSGQETQYF.

This clonotype was observed a handful of times. The chain is built from TRBV4-2 and TRBJ1-4; 10 bases are shared with TRBD1. Trimming took 5 bases from V and 7 from J; bases not matched to a gene: 7. The CDR3 loop spans 15 amino acids. Germline V gene sequence: CDR1 LGHNA, CDR2 YNFKEQ. The CDR3 loop reads CASSSPGQGSEKLFF. The CDR3 DNA sequence: TGTGCCAGCAGCTCCCCGGGACAGGGGTCTGAAAAACTGTTTTTT.

This clonotype has ten or more counts. The chain links TRBV20-1 to TRBJ2-5, with D perhaps assigned TRBD1 or TRBD2 (5 bases each). V was clipped by 2 bases and J by 5 bases, with 9 bases between them. This CDR3 spans 12 amino acids. The V gene's germline CDR1 is DFQATT and CDR2 SNEGSKA (reference sequence). CDR3: CSARPGTETQYF. The DNA of the CDR3 is TGCAGTGCTAGACCGGGGACGGAGACCCAGTACTTC.

This clonotype was detected many times. This chain links TRBV7-9 with TRBJ2-7, with D perhaps being TRBD1 or TRBD2 (5 bases each). The germline gives CDR1 SEHNR, CDR2 FQNEAQ (reference sequence). V lost 8 bases, J lost 1 base, and 12 bases lay in between. This CDR3 has 13 residues. The CDR3 region is CASGDGGSYEQYF. The CDR3 bases are TGTGCCAGCGGGGACGGTGGATCCTACGAGCAGTACTTC.

At least ten counts were recorded for this clonotype. The rearrangement links TRBV6-1 to TRBJ1-5, with D uncertain. CDR1 is MNHNS and CDR2 is SASEGT in the germline V gene. The V end lost 4 bases, the J end lost 2 bases, and 9 bases lay between the germline ends. The CDR3 sequence is 14 residues long. CDR3 sequence: CASSGPEGNQPQHF. CDR3 nucleotide sequence: TGTGCCAGCAGTGGACCTGAGGGCAATCAGCCCCAGCATTTT.

The sample holds a few counts of this clonotype. The chain couples TRBV7-2 to TRBJ2-6; 7 positions match TRBD2. The germline gives CDR1 SGHTA, CDR2 FQGNSA. The V segment lost 5 bases and the J segment 2 bases; nucleotides outside the gene matches: 3. The CDR3 spans 15 residues. Here the CDR3 DNA reads TGTGCCAGCAGCCGTGCGGGAGCTGGGGCCAACGTCCTGACTTTC. Translation gives CASSRAGAGANVLTF.

There are a few counts of this clonotype. This chain links TRBV20-1 with TRBJ1-1, with 9 bases matching TRBD1. The CDR3 consists of 17 residues. CDR1 and CDR2 from the germline V gene are DFQATT and SNEGSKA (reference sequence). V was pared by 4 bases and J by 3 bases, with 15 bases of the junction left unmatched. In DNA, the CDR3 is TGCAGTGCTAATCGACAGGGGGTAGGAGTGATCGACACTGAAGCTTTCTTT. It codes for CSANRQGVGVIDTEAFF.

The genes are TRBV9 and TRBJ2-5; D remains ambiguous. Germline loops: CDR1 SGDLS, CDR2 YYNGEE. Trimming stripped 0 bases from V and 2 bases from J, with 8 bases between. This CDR3 contains 14 residues. The CDR3 sequence is CASSVGAAQETQYF. CDR3 bases: TGTGCCAGCAGCGTAGGTGCGGCACAAGAGACCCAGTACTTC.

This clonotype was recorded many times. The DNA for the CDR3 is TGCAGCGTTCTTGGAGGGGTCAAGAATGAGCAGTTCTTC. Translating it yields CSVLGGVKNEQFF. The rearrangement links TRBV29-1 to TRBJ2-1; possibly TRBD2 for D (6 bases). Between the trimmed V and J ends, which lost 5 bases and 7 bases, there was a span of 15 bases. The CDR3 sequence is 13 residues long. CDR1 and CDR2 from the germline V gene are SQVTM and ANQGSEA.

This chain connects TRBV6-5 to TRBJ2-3; unclear D gene. V was pared by 6 bases and J by 4 bases, with 8 bases between. The germline V gene encodes CDR1 MNHEY and CDR2 SVGAGI. The CDR3 is made up of 12 amino acids. CDR3 nucleotide sequence: TGTGCCAGCAGCCCCCAGCCAGATACGCAGTATTTT. Amino acid sequence: CASSPQPDTQYF.

This clonotype was seen more than once but under ten times. The V call is TRBV5-1, the J call TRBJ2-2; 12 bases match TRBD2. CDR3 length equals 17 residues. The V gene's germline CDR1 is SGHRS and CDR2 YFSETQ. V was clipped by 4 bases and J by 5 bases; unmatched bases: 9. The CDR3 loop is CASSPLPGLAGTGELFF. Here the CDR3 DNA reads TGCGCCAGCAGCCCCCTACCAGGACTAGCGGGGACCGGGGAGCTGTTTTTT.

The table lists this clonotype with many counts. V gene TRBV7-2 combines with J gene TRBJ2-5; maybe TRBD1 (5 bases). V was pared by 4 bases and J by 2 bases, with 14 bases between. The germline V gene has CDR1 SGHTA and CDR2 FQGNSA. This CDR3 has 15 residues. This CDR3 is CASSSTGRPQETQYF. The CDR3 bases are TGTGCCAGCAGCTCCACAGGCAGGCCTCAAGAGACCCAGTACTTC.

This clonotype was seen a handful of times. This chain uses TRBV7-8 with TRBJ1-1; D gene unclear. The germline V gene has CDR1 SGHVS and CDR2 FQNEAQ. V was cut by 2 bases and J by 5 bases, with 9 bases left in between. The CDR3 is 13 amino acids. CDR3 DNA: TGTGCCAGCAGCTTAAGCAGGAGTACTGAAGCTTTCTTT. Amino acid sequence: CASSLSRSTEAFF.

This clonotype was seen many times. V and J are TRBV5-1 and TRBJ1-4; D gene uncertain. V was trimmed by 5 bases and J by 0 bases, leaving 20 bases between them. From germline, CDR1 is SGHRS and CDR2 YFSETQ. CDR3 length equals 18 residues. The CDR3 protein is CASSADLIGTTTNEKLFF. DNA of the CDR3: TGCGCCAGCAGTGCGGACTTAATTGGAACAACAACTAATGAAAAACTGTTTTTT. Together with reference TRBV5-1 and TRBJ1-4, the CDR3 gives the full variable domain: KAGVTQTPRYLIKTRGQQVTLSCSPISGHRSVSWYQQTPGQGLQFLFEYFSETQRNKGNFPGRFSGRQFSNSRSEMNVSTLELGDSALYLCASSADLIGTTTNEKLFFGSGTQLSVL.